This T cell receptor (beta chain) was retrieved from a study of PD-L1 blockade in urothelial cancer. Overall study: Before enrollment, 0 to 3 chemotherapy regimens had been given to patients.

The data were produced by immunoSEQ multiplex PCR, yet TCRdb's version contains in-frame clones alone and is incomplete. Of 65,000 to 90,000 clones in the sample, less than 90% were seen once. CDR1 and CDR2 from the germline V gene are SGHRS and YFSETQ. The CDR3 contains 15 residues. The ends lost 4 bases at V and 6 bases at J; junction bases unmatched: 10. Sample time point: pretreatment peripheral blood. The receptor comes from a woman aged 65 to 85 with urothelial cancer. Specimen: PBMCs, collected around atezolizumab (anti-PD-L1) treatment. The chain employs TRBV5-1 and TRBJ2-7; 10 nucleotides match TRBD2. The CDR3 loop is CASSGEAGGPLEQYF. The CDR3 bases are TGCGCCAGCAGCGGAGAAGCGGGAGGGCCCCTCGAGCAGTACTTC.